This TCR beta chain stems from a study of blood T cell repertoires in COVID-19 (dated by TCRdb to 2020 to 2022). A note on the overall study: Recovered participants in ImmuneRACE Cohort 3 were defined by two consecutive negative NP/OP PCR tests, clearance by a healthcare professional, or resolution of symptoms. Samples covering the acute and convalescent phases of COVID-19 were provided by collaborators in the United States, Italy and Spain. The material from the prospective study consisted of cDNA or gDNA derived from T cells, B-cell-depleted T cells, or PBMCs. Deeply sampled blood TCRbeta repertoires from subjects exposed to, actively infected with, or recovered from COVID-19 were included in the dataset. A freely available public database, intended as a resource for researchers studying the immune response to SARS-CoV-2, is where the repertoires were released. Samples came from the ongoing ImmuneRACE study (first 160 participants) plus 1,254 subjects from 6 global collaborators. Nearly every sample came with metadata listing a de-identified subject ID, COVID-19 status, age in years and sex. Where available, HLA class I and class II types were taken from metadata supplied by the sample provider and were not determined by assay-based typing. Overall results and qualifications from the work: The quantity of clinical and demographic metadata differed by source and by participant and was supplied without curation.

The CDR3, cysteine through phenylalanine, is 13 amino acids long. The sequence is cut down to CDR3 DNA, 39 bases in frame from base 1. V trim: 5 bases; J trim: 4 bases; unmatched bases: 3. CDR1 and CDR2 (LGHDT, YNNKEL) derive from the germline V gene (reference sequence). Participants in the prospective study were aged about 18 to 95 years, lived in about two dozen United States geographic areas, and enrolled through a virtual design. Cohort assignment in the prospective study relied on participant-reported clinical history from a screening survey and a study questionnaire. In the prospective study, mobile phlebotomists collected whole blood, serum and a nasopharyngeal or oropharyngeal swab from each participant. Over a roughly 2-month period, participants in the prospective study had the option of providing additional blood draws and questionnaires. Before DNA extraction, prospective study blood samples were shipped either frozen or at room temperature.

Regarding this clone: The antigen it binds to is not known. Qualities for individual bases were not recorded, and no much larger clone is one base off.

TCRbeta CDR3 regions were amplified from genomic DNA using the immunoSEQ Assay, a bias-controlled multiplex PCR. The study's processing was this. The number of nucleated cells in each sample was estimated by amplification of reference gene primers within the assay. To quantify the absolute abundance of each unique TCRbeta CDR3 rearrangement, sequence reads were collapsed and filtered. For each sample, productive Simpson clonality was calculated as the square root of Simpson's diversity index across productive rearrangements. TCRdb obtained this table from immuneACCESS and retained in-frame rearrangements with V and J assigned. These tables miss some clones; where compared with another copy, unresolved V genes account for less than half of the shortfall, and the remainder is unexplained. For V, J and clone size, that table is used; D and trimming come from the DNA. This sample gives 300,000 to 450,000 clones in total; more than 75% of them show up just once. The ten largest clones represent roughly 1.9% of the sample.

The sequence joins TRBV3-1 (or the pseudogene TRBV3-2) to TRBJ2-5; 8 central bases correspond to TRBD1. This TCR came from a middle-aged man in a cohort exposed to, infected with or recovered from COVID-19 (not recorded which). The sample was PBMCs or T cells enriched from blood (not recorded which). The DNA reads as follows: TGTGCCAGCAGCATACAGGGGGGAGAGACCCAGTACTTC. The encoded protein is CASSIQGGETQYF.